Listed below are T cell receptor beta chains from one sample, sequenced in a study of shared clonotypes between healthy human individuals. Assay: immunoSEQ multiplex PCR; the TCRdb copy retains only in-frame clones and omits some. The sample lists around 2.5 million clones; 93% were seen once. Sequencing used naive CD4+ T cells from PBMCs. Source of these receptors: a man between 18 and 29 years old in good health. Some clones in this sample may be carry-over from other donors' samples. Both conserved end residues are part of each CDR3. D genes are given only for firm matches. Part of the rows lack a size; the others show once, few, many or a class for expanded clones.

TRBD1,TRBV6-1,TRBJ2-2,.,TGTGCCAGCAGTGGACAGGGTAGGGTCACCGGGGAGCTGTTTTTT,CASSGQGRVTGELFF
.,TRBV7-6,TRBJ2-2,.,TGTGCCAGCAGCTTAGAAACCACCATCGCGAACACCGGGGAGCTGTTTTTT,CASSLETTIANTGELFF
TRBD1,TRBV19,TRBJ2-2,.,TGTGCCAGTAGGACCCTACCGGGACAGGGGGCTGACGGGGAGCTGTTTTTT,CASRTLPGQGADGELFF
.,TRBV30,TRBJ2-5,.,TGTGCCTGGAGTGTATGGGGGAGCAACCAAGAGACCCAGTACTTC,CAWSVWGSNQETQYF
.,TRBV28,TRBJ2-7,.,TGTGCCAGCAGTTCCCCCGGCAGGAGGAGCTCCTACGAGCAGTACTTC,CASSSPGRRSSYEQYF
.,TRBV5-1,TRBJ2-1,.,TGCGCCAGCATCGGACAAGCCTACAATGAGCAGTTCTTC,CASIGQAYNEQFF
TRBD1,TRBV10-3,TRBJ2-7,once,TGTGCCATCAGTGACATGGGACAGGGGACCTACGAGCAGTACTTC,CAISDMGQGTYEQYF
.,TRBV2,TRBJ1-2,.,TGTGCCAGCGGCGGGGGACCCTCAAGTGGCTACACCTTC,CASGGGPSSGYTF
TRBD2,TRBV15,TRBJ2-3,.,TGTGCCACCAGCCCAGCGGGCGGGAGACTCGCAGATACGCAGTATTTT,CATSPAGGRLADTQYF
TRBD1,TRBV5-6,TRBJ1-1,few,TGTGCCAGCAGCAAACTGGACAGGGTTAACACTGAAGCTTTCTTT,CASSKLDRVNTEAFF
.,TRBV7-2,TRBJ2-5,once,TGTGCCAGCAGCTTATGGGTTCAAGAGACCCAGTACTTC,CASSLWVQETQYF
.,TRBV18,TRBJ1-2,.,TGTGCCAGCTCACCCGGGGGGGCTCCTGGCTACACCTTC,CASSPGGAPGYTF
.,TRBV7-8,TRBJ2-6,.,TGTGCCAGCAGTCCGGGCGGGACTGGGGCCAACGTCCTGACTTTC,CASSPGGTGANVLTF